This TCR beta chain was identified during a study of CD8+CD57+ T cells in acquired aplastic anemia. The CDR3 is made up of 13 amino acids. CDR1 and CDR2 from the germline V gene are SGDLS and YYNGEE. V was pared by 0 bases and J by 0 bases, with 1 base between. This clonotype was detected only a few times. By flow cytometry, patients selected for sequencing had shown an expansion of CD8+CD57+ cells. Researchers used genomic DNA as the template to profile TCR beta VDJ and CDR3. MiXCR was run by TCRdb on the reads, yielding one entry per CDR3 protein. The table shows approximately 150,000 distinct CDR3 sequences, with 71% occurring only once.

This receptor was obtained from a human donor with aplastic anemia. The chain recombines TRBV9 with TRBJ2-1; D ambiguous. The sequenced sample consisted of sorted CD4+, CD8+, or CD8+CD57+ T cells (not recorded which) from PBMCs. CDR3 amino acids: CASSVVSYNEQFF. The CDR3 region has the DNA TGTGCCAGCAGCGTAGTCTCCTACAATGAGCAGTTCTTC.